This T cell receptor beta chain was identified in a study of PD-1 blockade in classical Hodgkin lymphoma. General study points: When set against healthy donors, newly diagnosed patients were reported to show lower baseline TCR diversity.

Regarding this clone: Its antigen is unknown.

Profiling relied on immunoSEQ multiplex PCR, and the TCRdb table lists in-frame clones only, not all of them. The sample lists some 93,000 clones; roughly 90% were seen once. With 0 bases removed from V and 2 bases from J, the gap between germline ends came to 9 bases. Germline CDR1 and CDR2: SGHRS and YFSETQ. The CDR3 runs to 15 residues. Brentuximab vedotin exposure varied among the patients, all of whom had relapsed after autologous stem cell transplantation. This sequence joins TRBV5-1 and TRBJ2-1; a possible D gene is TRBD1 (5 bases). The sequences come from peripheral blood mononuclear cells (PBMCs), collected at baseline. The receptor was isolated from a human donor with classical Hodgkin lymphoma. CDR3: CASSLADSTYNEQFF. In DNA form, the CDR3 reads TGCGCCAGCAGCTTGGCAGACAGCACCTACAATGAGCAGTTCTTC.